Sequencing of this T cell receptor beta chain was carried out in a study of T cell responses to AZD1222 COVID-19 vaccine. General study points: The study sampled repertoires only after the peak T cell response. Per reports, nearly half of all spike-specific TCRs target regions that are unmutated in variants.

The CDR3 has 10 residues. Between the trimmed V and J ends, which lost 8 bases and 6 bases, there was a span of 5 bases. The germline V gene encodes CDR1 LNHDA and CDR2 SQIVND (reference sequence). Profiled with immunoSEQ multiplex PCR; TCRdb holds only in-frame clones, not every one. The sample has roughly 100,000 clones; 85% to 90% are singletons. Of note for this clone: What it binds is unknown.

This clonotype was obtained from an adult who received the AZD1222 COVID-19 vaccine. The chain couples TRBV19 to TRBJ1-5; D unresolved. Sample: peripheral blood, taken 28 days after the second AZD1222 dose. The CDR3 DNA sequence: TGTGCCAGTCGGGGTCAGCCCCAGCATTTT. Amino acids: CASRGQPQHF. Looking up the rest from reference TRBV19 and TRBJ1-5 gives the full variable domain: DGGITQSPKYLFRKEGQNVTLSCEQNLNHDAMYWYRQDPGQGLRLIYYSQIVNDFQKGDIAEGYSVSREKKESFPLTVTSAQKNPTAFYLCASRGQPQHFGDGTRLSIL.